The rows below give T cell receptor beta chains drawn from one sample of a study of PD-1 blockade in classical Hodgkin lymphoma. Only in-frame clones appear in the TCRdb table, and some are missing; sequencing was by immunoSEQ multiplex PCR. The repertoire holds around 24,000 clones, with 81% as singletons. This sample comprised peripheral blood mononuclear cells (PBMCs), obtained before the fourth cycle of nivolumab. These receptors were taken from a human donor with classical Hodgkin lymphoma. Both conserved end residues are part of each CDR3. A D gene is named only where the DNA matches it firmly. Expanded clones get a size class; other rows say once, few or many, or leave the size out.

>NA|TRBJ1-4|NA|TRBV9
TGTGCCAGCAGCCGAGGGGCGGTCGGTGAAAAACTGTTTTTT
CASSRGAVGEKLFF
>once|TRBJ2-6|NA|TRBV5-1
TGCGCCAGCAGCCCGGCCCATAACGTCGCTGGGGCCAACGTCCTGACTTTC
CASSPAHNVAGANVLTF
>NA|TRBJ2-5|NA|TRBV7-9
TGTGCCAGCAGCCCACTACAAGAGACCCAGTACTTC
CASSPLQETQYF
>few|TRBJ1-6|NA|TRBV5-1
TGCGCCAGCAGCTTGGAGGGGGATTCACCCCTCCACTTT
CASSLEGDSPLHF
>few|TRBJ2-7|NA|TRBV5-1
TGCGCCAGCAGCTCTCAGGAGGATTACGAGCAGTACTTC
CASSSQEDYEQYF
>NA|TRBJ1-2|NA|TRBV2
TGTGCCAGCAGTGAACAGGGCCTTAACTATGGCTACACCTTC
CASSEQGLNYGYTF
>NA|TRBJ2-4|TRBD2|TRBV18
TGTGCCAGCTCACCCTCATTACCGGGACTAGCGGGAATTCAGTACTTC
CASSPSLPGLAGIQYF
>NA|TRBJ1-1|NA|TRBV2
TGTGCCAGCAGTGAACGAAGGAACTCTGAAGCTTTCTTT
CASSERRNSEAFF
>once|TRBJ1-4|TRBD1|TRBV7-9
TGTGCCAGCAGCGAGAGTAGGACAGGGGGCGAAAAACTGTTTTTT
CASSESRTGGEKLFF
>NA|TRBJ1-1|TRBD1|TRBV7-9
TGTGCCAGCAGCCCCGAAGAGGACAGGAGAGCTTTCTTT
CASSPEEDRRAFF
>NA|TRBJ2-1|NA|TRBV7-2
TGTGCCAGCAGCCCCAAGACTACTGAGCAGTTCTTC
CASSPKTTEQFF
>NA|TRBJ2-5|TRBD1|TRBV6-1
TGTGCCAGCAGTAACGACAGGGGAGCACAAGAGACCCAGTACTTC
CASSNDRGAQETQYF
>NA|TRBJ1-5|NA|TRBV6-5
TGTGCCAGCAAACCTCTCTCCGGACGGAATCAGCCCCAGCATTTT
CASKPLSGRNQPQHF
>NA|TRBJ2-7|NA|TRBV30
TGTGCCTGGAGTGTATGGGGCGAGCAGTACTTC
CAWSVWGEQYF
>NA|TRBJ1-5|NA|TRBV6-5
TGTGCCAGTAGACCTCAGACATATAGCAATCAGCCCCAGCATTTT
CASRPQTYSNQPQHF
>NA|TRBJ2-7|TRBD2|TRBV7-8
TGTGCCAGCAGCTTAATGTCTAGCGGGAGCTACGAGCAGTACTTC
CASSLMSSGSYEQYF
>NA|TRBJ1-5|TRBD1|TRBV19
TGTGCCAGTAGTATTCGGGACAGGCTATATAGCAATCAGCCCCAGCATTTT
CASSIRDRLYSNQPQHF
>NA|TRBJ1-5|NA|TRBV19
TGTGCCAGTACCCAACCGCAGGGACGGGGAAATCAGCCCCAGCATTTT
CASTQPQGRGNQPQHF
>once|TRBJ1-3|NA|TRBV30
TGTGCCTTCTTTCGGACTACCAGCTCTGGAAACACCATATATTTT
CAFFRTTSSGNTIYF
>NA|TRBJ1-4|NA|TRBV5-1
TGCGCCAGCAGTCCCCATACAGGGTCGGATGAAAAACTGTTTTTT
CASSPHTGSDEKLFF
>NA|TRBJ2-7|NA|TRBV2
TGTGCCAGCAACAGGGTGGGTGACGAGCAGTACTTC
CASNRVGDEQYF
>NA|TRBJ2-4|NA|TRBV30
TGTGCCTCCCTGATCGGGATGGGGATTCAGTACTTC
CASLIGMGIQYF
>NA|TRBJ1-4|TRBD1|TRBV30
TGTGCCTGGAGTCCTACCGGGACAGGGAATGAAAAACTGTTTTTT
CAWSPTGTGNEKLFF
>once|TRBJ2-1|NA|TRBV5-4
TGTGCCAGCAGCTTGGGGGTTATCCGAGAGCAGTTCTTC
CASSLGVIREQFF
>NA|TRBJ1-6|NA|TRBV14
TGTGCCAGCAGCCAAGAGTGGGGAAATAATTCACCCCTCCACTTT
CASSQEWGNNSPLHF
>NA|TRBJ2-5|NA|TRBV7-9
TGTGCCAGCAGCAAACGAGAGATTGCGGCAGAGACCCAGTACTTC
CASSKREIAAETQYF
>NA|TRBJ2-7|NA|TRBV28
TGTGCCAGCAGGGGACCCCACGGACCCTACGAGCAGTACTTC
CASRGPHGPYEQYF
>NA|TRBJ2-3|TRBD2|TRBV29-1
TGCAGCGTTTGCAAGGCTAGCGGGAGGGCCAAGTTCACAGATACGCAGTATTTT
CSVCKASGRAKFTDTQYF
>NA|TRBJ2-3|NA|TRBV10-3
TGTGCCATCAGTGATAGCCGGAGCACAGATACGCAGTATTTT
CAISDSRSTDTQYF
>NA|TRBJ2-3|TRBD2|TRBV5-1
TGCGCCAGCAGCTTGGCCCGGGGGGTAATAAGCACAGATACGCAGTATTTT
CASSLARGVISTDTQYF
>NA|TRBJ1-5|TRBD1|TRBV15
TGTGCCACCAGCAGACGACAGGGTGGTGATCAGCCCCAGCATTTT
CATSRRQGGDQPQHF
>NA|TRBJ2-7|NA|TRBV6-1
TGTGCCAGCGAAGGAATGGCCTACGAGCAGTACTTC
CASEGMAYEQYF
>NA|TRBJ1-2|NA|TRBV5-4
TGTGCCAGCAGAACCACACAGGCGGGGGGGAGAGGCTACACCTTC
CASRTTQAGGRGYTF
>NA|TRBJ2-1|TRBD2|TRBV29-1
TGCAGCGTTGACAGAGCGGGGGCCTACAATGAGCAGTTCTTC
CSVDRAGAYNEQFF
>NA|TRBJ1-3|NA|TRBV18
TGTGCCAGCTCACCACAAGAACAGGTGGCTGGAAACACCATATATTTT
CASSPQEQVAGNTIYF
>NA|TRBJ2-1|TRBD1|TRBV18
TGTGCCAGCTCACCAAGGGACAGCGCCTACAATGAGCAGTTCTTC
CASSPRDSAYNEQFF
>NA|TRBJ2-2|NA|TRBV19
TGTGCCACCACCCTATTAGGGGACACCGGGGAGCTGTTTTTT
CATTLLGDTGELFF
>once|TRBJ2-7|TRBD2|TRBV30
TGTGCCTGGAAGGGGCTAGCGGGGGGGCGTTCCTACGAGCAGTACTTC
CAWKGLAGGRSYEQYF
>NA|TRBJ2-5|NA|TRBV7-6
TGTGCCAGCAGCCCCGGCTTTGCGGGGGCCGGAGAGACCCAGTACTTC
CASSPGFAGAGETQYF
>NA|TRBJ2-3|TRBD2|TRBV27
TGTGCCAGCAGTGGCGGGGGGCCGGATACGCAGTATTTT
CASSGGGPDTQYF
>NA|TRBJ2-7|NA|TRBV28
TGTGCCAGCAGTTTCACCTCCGAGCAGTACTTC
CASSFTSEQYF